This T cell receptor (beta chain) was identified during a study of shared clonotypes between healthy human individuals. In the study overall: Donors consisted of two women and three men between 18 and 49. Three plates each covered CD4 naive and memory; CD8 naive two, CD8 memory one. Study results and caveats: Naive subsets generally had larger estimated richness than memory subsets.

Trimming shortened V by 0 bases and J by 2 bases, and 9 bases separated the two germline ends. The germline V gene has CDR1 SGDLS and CDR2 YYNGEE. The CDR3 has 16 residues. The data were produced by immunoSEQ multiplex PCR, yet TCRdb's version contains in-frame clones alone and is incomplete. Here the sample spans 300,000 to 400,000 clones, around nine tenths being singletons. On this clone itself: Its antigen remains unidentified.

Sequencing was performed on memory CD8+ T cells sorted from blood. As for subset: CD45RO+ cells pooled with CCR7-negative TemRA cells. The chain carries TRBV9 and TRBJ2-6; D not resolved. The clonotype was recovered from a man between 18 and 35 years old in good health. CDR3 sequence: CASSVAGFPGANVLTF. CDR3 coding DNA: TGTGCCAGCAGCGTAGCTGGGTTCCCTGGGGCCAACGTCCTGACTTTC.